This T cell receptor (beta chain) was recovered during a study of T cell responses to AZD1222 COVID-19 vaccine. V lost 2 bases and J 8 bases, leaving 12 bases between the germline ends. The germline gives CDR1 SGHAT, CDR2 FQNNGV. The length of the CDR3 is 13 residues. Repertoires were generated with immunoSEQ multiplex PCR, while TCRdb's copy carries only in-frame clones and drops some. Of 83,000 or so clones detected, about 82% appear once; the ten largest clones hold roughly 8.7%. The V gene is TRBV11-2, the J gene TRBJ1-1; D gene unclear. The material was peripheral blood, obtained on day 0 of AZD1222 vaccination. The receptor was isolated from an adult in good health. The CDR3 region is CASSLSRADEAFF. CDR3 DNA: TGTGCCAGCAGCTTATCCCGGGCAGACGAAGCTTTCTTT. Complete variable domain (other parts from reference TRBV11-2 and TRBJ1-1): EAGVAQSPRYKIIEKRQSVAFWCNPISGHATLYWYQQILGQGPKLLIQFQNNGVVDDSQLPKDRFSAERLKGVDSTLKIQPAKLEDSAVYLCASSLSRADEAFFGQGTRLTVV.